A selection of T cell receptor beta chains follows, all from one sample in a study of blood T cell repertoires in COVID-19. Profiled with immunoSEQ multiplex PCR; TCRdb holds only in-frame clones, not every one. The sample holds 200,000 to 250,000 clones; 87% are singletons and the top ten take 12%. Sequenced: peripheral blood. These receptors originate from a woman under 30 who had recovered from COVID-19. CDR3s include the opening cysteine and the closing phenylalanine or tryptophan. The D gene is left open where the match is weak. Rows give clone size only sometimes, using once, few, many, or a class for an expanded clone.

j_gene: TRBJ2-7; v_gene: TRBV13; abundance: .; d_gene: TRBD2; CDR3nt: TGTGCCAGCAGTTTCGTTCGATCTAGCGGGAGAGGAGGATCCTACGAGCAGTACTTC; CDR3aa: CASSFVRSSGRGGSYEQYF
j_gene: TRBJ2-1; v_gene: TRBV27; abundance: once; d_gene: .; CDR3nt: TGTGCCAGCAGAACGGCAGGGGCCTACAATGAGCAGTTCTTC; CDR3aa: CASRTAGAYNEQFF
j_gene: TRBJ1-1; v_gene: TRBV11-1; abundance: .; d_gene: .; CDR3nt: TGTGCCAGCAGCTTACGGGGTGGGAACACTGAAGCTTTCTTT; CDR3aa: CASSLRGGNTEAFF
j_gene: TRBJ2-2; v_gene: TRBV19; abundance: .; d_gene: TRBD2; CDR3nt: TGTGCCAGTAGGTGGGGGGGCGGGGAGCTGTTTTTT; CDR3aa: CASRWGGGELFF
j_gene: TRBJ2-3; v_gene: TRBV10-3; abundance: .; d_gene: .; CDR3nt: TGTGCCATTTCCCCGGGGATCGGTCGAGATACGCAGTATTTT; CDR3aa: CAISPGIGRDTQYF
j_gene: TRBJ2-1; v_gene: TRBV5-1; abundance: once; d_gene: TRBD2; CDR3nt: TGCGCCAGCAGCTTATTGGCTAGCGGGAGGAATGAGCAGTTCTTC; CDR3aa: CASSLLASGRNEQFF
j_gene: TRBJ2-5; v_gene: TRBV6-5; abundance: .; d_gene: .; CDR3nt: TGTGCCAGCAGTTCTCAGGGGCAGGGGATCCAGACCCAGTACTTC; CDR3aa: CASSSQGQGIQTQYF
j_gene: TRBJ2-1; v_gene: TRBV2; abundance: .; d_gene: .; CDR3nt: TGTGCCAGCAGTGAACCCGTGCAGGGTGAGCAGTTCTTC; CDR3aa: CASSEPVQGEQFF
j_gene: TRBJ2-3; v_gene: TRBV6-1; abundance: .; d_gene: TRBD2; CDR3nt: TGTGCCAGCAGTGAAGGTACGGGAGGGCCATCTGGGGATACGCAGTATTTT; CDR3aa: CASSEGTGGPSGDTQYF
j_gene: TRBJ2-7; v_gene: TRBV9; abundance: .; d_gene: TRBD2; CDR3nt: TGTGCCAGCAGCGTACTAGCGGGGTTCTACGAGCAGTACTTC; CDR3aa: CASSVLAGFYEQYF
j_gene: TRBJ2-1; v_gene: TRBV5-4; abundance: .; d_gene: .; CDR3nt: TGTGCCAGCAGCCCCGACTACCTCCCGACCTACAATGAGCAGTTCTTC; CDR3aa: CASSPDYLPTYNEQFF
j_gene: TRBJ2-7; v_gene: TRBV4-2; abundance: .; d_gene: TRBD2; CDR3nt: TGTGCCAGCAGCCAAGAACTAGCGGGAGGGACCTACGAGCAGTACTTC; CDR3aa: CASSQELAGGTYEQYF
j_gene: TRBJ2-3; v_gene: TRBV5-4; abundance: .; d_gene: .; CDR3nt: TGTGCCAGCAGCACAATCCTAGTCGAAGATACGCAGTATTTT; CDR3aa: CASSTILVEDTQYF
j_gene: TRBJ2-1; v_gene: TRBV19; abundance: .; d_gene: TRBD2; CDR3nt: TGTGCCAGTAGTCTCGGGACTAGTATGATTGGTGAGCAGTTCTTC; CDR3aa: CASSLGTSMIGEQFF
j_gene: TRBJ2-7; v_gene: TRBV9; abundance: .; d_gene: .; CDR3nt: TGTGCCAGCAGCTCCCGGGACTACGAGCAGTACTTC; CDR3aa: CASSSRDYEQYF
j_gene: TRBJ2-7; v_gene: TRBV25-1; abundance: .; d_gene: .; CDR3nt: TGTGCCAGCAGTGAATCAGGCAGGGGAGGGTACGAGCAGTACTTC; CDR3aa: CASSESGRGGYEQYF
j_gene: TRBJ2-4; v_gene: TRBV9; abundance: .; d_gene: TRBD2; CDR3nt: TGTGCCAGCAGCCCCGGACTAGCGGGAGCCAAAAACATTCAGTACTTC; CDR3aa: CASSPGLAGAKNIQYF
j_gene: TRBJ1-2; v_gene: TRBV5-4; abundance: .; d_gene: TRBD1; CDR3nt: TGTGCCAGCAGCTCGCCAGGTTGGGACAAGGGGGCAGTAGGCTACACCTTC; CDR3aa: CASSSPGWDKGAVGYTF
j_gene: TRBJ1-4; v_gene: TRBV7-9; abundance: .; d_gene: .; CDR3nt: TGTGCCAGCAGCTCGAGGACAGTAAGATTGTTTTTT; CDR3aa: CASSSRTVRLFF
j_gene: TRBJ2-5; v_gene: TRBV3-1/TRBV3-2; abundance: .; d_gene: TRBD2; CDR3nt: TGTGCCAGCCCGTCTTTAGCGGGAGGGCCGGTGACCCAGTACTTC; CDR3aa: CASPSLAGGPVTQYF
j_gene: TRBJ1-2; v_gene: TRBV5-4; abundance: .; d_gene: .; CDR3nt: TGTGCCAGCAGCCCGGGACTTTATGGCTACACCTTC; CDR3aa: CASSPGLYGYTF
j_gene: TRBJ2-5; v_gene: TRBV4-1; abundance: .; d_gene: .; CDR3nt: TGCGCCAGCAGCCAAGACATCCAAGAGACCCAGTACTTC; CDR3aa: CASSQDIQETQYF
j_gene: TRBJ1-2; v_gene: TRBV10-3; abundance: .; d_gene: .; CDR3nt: TGTGCCATCAGTGAGTCAGGAGGGCTCTATGGCTACACCTTC; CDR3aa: CAISESGGLYGYTF
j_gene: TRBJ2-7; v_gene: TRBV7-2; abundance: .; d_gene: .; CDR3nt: TGTGCCAGCAGCTTAGACAGCCTGTGGCAGTACTTC; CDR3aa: CASSLDSLWQYF
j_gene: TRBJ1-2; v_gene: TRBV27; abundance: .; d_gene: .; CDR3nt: TGTGCCAGCAGTTCAGGGGTCGGCTACACCTTC; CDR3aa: CASSSGVGYTF
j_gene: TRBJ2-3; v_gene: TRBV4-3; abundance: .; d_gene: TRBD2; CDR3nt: TGCGCCAGCAGCCGCGGACTAGCTAGCACAGATACGCAGTATTTT; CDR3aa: CASSRGLASTDTQYF
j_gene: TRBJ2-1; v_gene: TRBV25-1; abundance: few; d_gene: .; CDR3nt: TGTGCCAGCAGTGGCTCTCGGACAGAGCAGTTCTTC; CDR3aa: CASSGSRTEQFF
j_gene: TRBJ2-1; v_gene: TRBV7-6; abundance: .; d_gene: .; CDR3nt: TGTGCCAGCAGCTTAGGTGGTAGCGGCTACAATGAGCAGTTCTTC; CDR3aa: CASSLGGSGYNEQFF
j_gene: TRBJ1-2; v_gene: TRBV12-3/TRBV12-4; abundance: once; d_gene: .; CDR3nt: TGTGCCAGCAGTCCGGACACCCGTGATGGCTACACCTTC; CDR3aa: CASSPDTRDGYTF
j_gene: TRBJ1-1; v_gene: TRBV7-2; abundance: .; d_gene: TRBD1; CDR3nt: TGTGCCAGCAGCCCTGGACAGGGGCGGACTGAAGCTTTCTTT; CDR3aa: CASSPGQGRTEAFF
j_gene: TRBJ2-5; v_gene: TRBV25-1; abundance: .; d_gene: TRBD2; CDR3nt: TGTGCCAGCAGGGGGGGGACTCAAGAGACCCAGTACTTC; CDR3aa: CASRGGTQETQYF
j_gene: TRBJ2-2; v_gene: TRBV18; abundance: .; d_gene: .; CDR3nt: TGTGCCAGCTCAAGAATAAGACAGGTCACAGCGAACACCGGGGAGCTGTTTTTT; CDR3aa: CASSRIRQVTANTGELFF
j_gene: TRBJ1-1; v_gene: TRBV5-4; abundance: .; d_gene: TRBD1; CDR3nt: TGTGCCAGCAGCTTGTACAGGGGCATGAACACTGAAGCTTTCTTT; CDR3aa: CASSLYRGMNTEAFF
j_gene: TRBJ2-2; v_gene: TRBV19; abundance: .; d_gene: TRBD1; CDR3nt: TGTGCCAGTAGACAGACAGGGGTCCTCACCGGGGAGCTGTTTTTT; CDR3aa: CASRQTGVLTGELFF
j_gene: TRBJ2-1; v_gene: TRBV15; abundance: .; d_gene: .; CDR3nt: TGTGCCACCAGCAGAAGTACGGGAGCTATAAATGAGCAGTTCTTC; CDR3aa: CATSRSTGAINEQFF
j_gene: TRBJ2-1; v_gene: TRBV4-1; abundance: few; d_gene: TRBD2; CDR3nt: TGCGCCAGCAGCCTATCCGGGACTAAGTGGAATGAGCAGTTCTTC; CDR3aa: CASSLSGTKWNEQFF
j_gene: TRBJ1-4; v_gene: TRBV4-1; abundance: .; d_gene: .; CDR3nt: TGCGCCAGCAGCCAACTACTAGGGGAAAAACTGTTTTTT; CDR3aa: CASSQLLGEKLFF
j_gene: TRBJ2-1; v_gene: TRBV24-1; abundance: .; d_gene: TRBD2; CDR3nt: TGTGCCACCAGTGCCGGACTAGCGGGGTACAATGAGCAGTTCTTC; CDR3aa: CATSAGLAGYNEQFF
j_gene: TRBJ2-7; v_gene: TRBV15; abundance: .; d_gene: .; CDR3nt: TGTGCCACCAGCAGAGATGTCCTAGCCTACGAGCAGTACTTC; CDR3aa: CATSRDVLAYEQYF
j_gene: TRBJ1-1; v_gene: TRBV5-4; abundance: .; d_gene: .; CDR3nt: TGTGCCAGCACCCGGGAGAACGAAAACACTGAAGCTTTCTTT; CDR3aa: CASTRENENTEAFF
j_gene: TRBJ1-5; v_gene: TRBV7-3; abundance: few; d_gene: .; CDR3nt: TGTGCCAGCAGCTTAACGGCGGACAGCGCGCAGCATTTT; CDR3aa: CASSLTADSAQHF
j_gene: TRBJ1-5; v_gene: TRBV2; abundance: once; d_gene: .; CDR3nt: TGTGCCAGCACCGACATTTATAGCAATCAGCCCCAGCATTTT; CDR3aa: CASTDIYSNQPQHF
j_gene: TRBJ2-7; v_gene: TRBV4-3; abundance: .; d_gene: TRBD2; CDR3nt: TGCGCCAGCAGCCAAGATCTAGCGGGAGGTGGGGAGCAGTACTTC; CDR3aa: CASSQDLAGGGEQYF
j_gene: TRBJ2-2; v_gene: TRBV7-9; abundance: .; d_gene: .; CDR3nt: TGTGCCAGCAGCGGCCCTGCAGGGAAGGGGGATACCGGGGAGCTGTTTTTT; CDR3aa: CASSGPAGKGDTGELFF
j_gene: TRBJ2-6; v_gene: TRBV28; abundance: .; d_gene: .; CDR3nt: TGTGCCAGCAGTTTAGGGGCAGGGCAAGGGGCCAACGTCCTGACTTTC; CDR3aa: CASSLGAGQGANVLTF
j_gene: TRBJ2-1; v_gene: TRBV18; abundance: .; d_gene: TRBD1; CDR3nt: TGTGCCAGCTCAATAGGGACAGGGGAGAATGAGCAGTTCTTC; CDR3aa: CASSIGTGENEQFF
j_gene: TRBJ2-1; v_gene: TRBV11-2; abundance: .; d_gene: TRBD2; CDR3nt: TGTGCCAGCAGCTTAGCGGGAGGGAAGTACAATGAGCAGTTCTTC; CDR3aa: CASSLAGGKYNEQFF
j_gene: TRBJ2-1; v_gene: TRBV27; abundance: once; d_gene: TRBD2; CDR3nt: TGTGCCAGCAGTTTATGGCCCAGGGCGGGAGGGTCCTACAATGAGCAGTTCTTC; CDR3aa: CASSLWPRAGGSYNEQFF
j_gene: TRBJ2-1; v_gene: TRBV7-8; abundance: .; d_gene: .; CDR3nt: TGTGCCAGCAGCTTAGCCCAGGGGGGAAGCTCCTACAATGAGCAGTTCTTC; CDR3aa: CASSLAQGGSSYNEQFF
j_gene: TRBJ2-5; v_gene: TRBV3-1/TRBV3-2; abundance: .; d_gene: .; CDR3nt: TGTGCCAGCAGGCACAGGGCGGAACAAGAGACCCAGTACTTC; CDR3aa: CASRHRAEQETQYF
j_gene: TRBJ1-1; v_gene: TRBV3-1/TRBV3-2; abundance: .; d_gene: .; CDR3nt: TGTGCCAGCAGCCGTTCCGGGGGGGTGACTGAAGCTTTCTTT; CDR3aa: CASSRSGGVTEAFF
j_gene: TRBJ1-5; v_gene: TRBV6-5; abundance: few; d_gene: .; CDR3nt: TGTGCCAGCAGCTCCGGGGGGCTTAATCAGCCCCAGCATTTT; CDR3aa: CASSSGGLNQPQHF
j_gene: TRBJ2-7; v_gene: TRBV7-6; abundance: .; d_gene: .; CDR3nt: TGTGCCAGCAGCTTAGTATGGGGCAGGGGCAACGAGCAGTACTTC; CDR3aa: CASSLVWGRGNEQYF
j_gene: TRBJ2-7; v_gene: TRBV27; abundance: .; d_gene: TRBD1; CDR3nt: TGTGCCAGCAGCAGGACAGGTCCCCTTAGGTACGAGCAGTACTTC; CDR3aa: CASSRTGPLRYEQYF
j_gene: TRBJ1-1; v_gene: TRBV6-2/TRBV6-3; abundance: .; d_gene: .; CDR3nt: TGTGCCAGCAGTTTGACAGTAAAGGGGGTCGACACTGAAGCTTTCTTT; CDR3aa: CASSLTVKGVDTEAFF
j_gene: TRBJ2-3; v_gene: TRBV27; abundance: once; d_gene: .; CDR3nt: TGTGCCAGTCAGAACCTTTATGCGGGCACAGATACGCAGTATTTT; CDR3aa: CASQNLYAGTDTQYF
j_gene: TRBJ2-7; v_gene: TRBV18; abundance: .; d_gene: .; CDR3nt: TGTGCCAGCTCACCTGGGCGGAGGACCTACGAGCAGTACTTC; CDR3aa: CASSPGRRTYEQYF